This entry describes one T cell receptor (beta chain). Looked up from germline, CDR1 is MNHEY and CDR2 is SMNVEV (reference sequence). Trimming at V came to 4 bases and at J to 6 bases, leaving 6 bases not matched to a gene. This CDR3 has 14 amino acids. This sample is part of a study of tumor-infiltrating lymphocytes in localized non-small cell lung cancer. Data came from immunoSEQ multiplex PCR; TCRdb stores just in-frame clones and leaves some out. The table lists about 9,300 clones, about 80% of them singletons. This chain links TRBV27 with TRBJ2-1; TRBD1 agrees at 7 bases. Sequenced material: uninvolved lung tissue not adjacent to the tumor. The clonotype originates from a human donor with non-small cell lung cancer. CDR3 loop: CASSSTGPPNEQFF. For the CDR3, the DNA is TGTGCCAGCAGTTCGACAGGGCCCCCCAATGAGCAGTTCTTC.